The 18 T cell receptor beta chains below all came from one sample that was sequenced in a study of cytomegalovirus exposure and HLA in healthy donors. PCR used 60 Vbeta primers and 13 Jbeta primers. Profiled with immunoSEQ multiplex PCR; TCRdb holds only in-frame clones, not every one. The sample records around 160,000 clones, around 80% being singletons. Specimen: PBMCs. The source of these receptors is a woman aged 18 to 35 in good health and CMV-seronegative.

J is TRBJ2-5 and V is TRBV2; D remains ambiguous. The J call may be incorrect, as the DNA end agrees better with TRBJ2-7. Germline CDR1 reads SNHLY; CDR2 reads FYNNEI. The length of the CDR3 is 15 residues. The CDR3 sequence is CASSEALTSSYEQYF. The CDR3 DNA reads as TGTGCCAGCAGTGAAGCGCTTACGAGCTCCTACGAGCAGTACTTC.

The chain links TRBV5-4 to TRBJ2-7; D is undetermined. Trimming pared 2 bases from V and 0 bases from J, leaving 6 bases between. CDR3 length: 13 amino acids. Germline V gene data show CDR1 as SGHNT and CDR2 as YYREEE (reference sequence). The CDR3 loop reads CASSFGASYEQYF. The CDR3 coding sequence is TGTGCCAGCAGCTTCGGAGCCTCCTACGAGCAGTACTTC.

There are a few counts of this clone. This same CDR3 is encoded by further DNA sequences in the sample. The V and J genes are TRBV5-1 and TRBJ1-1, with D perhaps TRBD1 (6 bases). Trimming stripped 4 bases from V and 1 base from J, with 11 bases between. The CDR3 spans 14 residues. CDR1 and CDR2 (germline): SGHRS, YFSETQ. This chain's CDR3 is CASSLTTGNTEAFF. CDR3 coding DNA: TGCGCCAGCAGCCTTACGACAGGGAACACTGAAGCTTTCTTT. Looking up the rest from reference TRBV5-1 and TRBJ1-1 gives the full variable domain: KAGVTQTPRYLIKTRGQQVTLSCSPISGHRSVSWYQQTPGQGLQFLFEYFSETQRNKGNFPGRFSGRQFSNSRSEMNVSTLELGDSALYLCASSLTTGNTEAFFGQGTRLTVV.

The chain couples TRBV11-2 to TRBJ2-7; TRBD1 is a possible D gene (5 bases). This CDR3 is built from 14 residues. V lost 6 bases, J lost 7 bases, and 19 bases lay in between. Germline assignment: CDR1 SGHAT and CDR2 FQNNGV. The DNA of the CDR3 is TGTGCCAGCAGTCCCAGGGTAATGTCGATGGAGCAGTACTTC. It is translated as CASSPRVMSMEQYF.

V usage is TRBV7-3 and J usage is TRBJ2-1, with 9 nucleotides matching TRBD2. After removal of 5 bases from V and 3 bases from J, the junction contained 5 bases not matched to a gene. Looked up from germline, CDR1 is SGHTA and CDR2 is FQGTGA. This CDR3 has 15 amino acids. CDR3 residues: CASSEAGGGYNEQFF. For the CDR3, the DNA is TGTGCCAGCAGCGAAGCGGGGGGCGGCTACAATGAGCAGTTCTTC.

The chain carries TRBV6-4 and TRBJ2-5; 7 positions agree with TRBD1. The junction had 7 bases not matched to a gene; V was cut back by 2 bases and J by 4 bases. The germline CDR1 and CDR2 sequences are MRHNA and SNTAGT. The CDR3 is 15 residues long. The CDR3 DNA reads TGTGCCAGCAGTGACGGGACGGCAGGGGGAGAGACCCAGTACTTC. Translating gives CASSDGTAGGETQYF.

This clone came up once. This chain connects TRBV5-8 to TRBJ2-5; TRBD2 is a possible D gene (6 bases). V was pared by 4 bases and J by 3 bases, with 13 bases between. Germline CDR1 and CDR2: SGHTS and YDEGEE. CDR3 length equals 14 residues. DNA of the CDR3: TGTGCCAGCAGCGGTGGGGGAGGAAAAGAGACCCAGTACTTC. Encoded protein: CASSGGGGKETQYF.

This rearrangement joins TRBV5-1 to TRBJ2-1; TRBD2 matches 11 bases. V dropped 4 bases and J dropped 8; count of bases not matched to a gene: 14. The CDR3 length is 17 residues. Germline lookup yields CDR1 SGHRS and CDR2 YFSETQ. The DNA of the CDR3 is TGCGCCAGCAGCCACCCGTTTAGCGGGGGGGCCGTCGATGAGCAGTTCTTC. Protein: CASSHPFSGGAVDEQFF.

The chain has TRBV2 and TRBJ2-3, with TRBD2 matching over 12 bases. This CDR3 region has 14 residues. Unmatched junction bases numbered 5, after V lost 4 bases and J lost 9 bases. Germline V CDR1 and CDR2: SNHLY, FYNNEI. The chain's CDR3 is CASSGLAGAGTQYF. The DNA of the CDR3 is TGTGCCAGCAGTGGACTAGCGGGGGCGGGCACGCAGTATTTT.

The chain couples TRBV6-1 to TRBJ1-2, with D tentatively TRBD1 (5 bases). Trimming removed 7 bases at V and 7 bases at J, with 19 bases between. Germline loops: CDR1 MNHNS, CDR2 SASEGT. This CDR3 has 14 residues. In DNA, the CDR3 is TGTGCCAGCAAAATTGGTAGGGGAATTTTTGGCTACACCTTC. Protein sequence: CASKIGRGIFGYTF.

The chain recombines TRBV5-1 with TRBJ2-1; TRBD1 is a possible D gene (6 bases). Germline CDR1 and CDR2: SGHRS and YFSETQ. CDR3 size: 16 residues. The ends were cut back, 0 bases at V and 9 bases at J, with 19 bases in the middle. The CDR3 DNA reads TGCGCCAGCAGCTTGGTGGGGACACCCGGTCGGGGTGAGCAGTTCTTC. It specifies CASSLVGTPGRGEQFF. Full variable domain (remainder filled in from reference TRBV5-1 and TRBJ2-1): KAGVTQTPRYLIKTRGQQVTLSCSPISGHRSVSWYQQTPGQGLQFLFEYFSETQRNKGNFPGRFSGRQFSNSRSEMNVSTLELGDSALYLCASSLVGTPGRGEQFFGPGTRLTVL.

The chain carries TRBV6-5 and TRBJ1-2, with 8 positions matching TRBD1. This CDR3 has 13 amino acids. CDR1 MNHEY and CDR2 SVGAGI come from the germline V gene. With 6 bases clipped from V and 6 bases from J, the junction kept 6 bases outside the gene matches. This CDR3 is CASSRQGTNGYTF. In nucleotides, the CDR3 is TGTGCCAGCAGCCGACAGGGGACCAATGGCTACACCTTC.

The V call is TRBV11-3, the J call TRBJ1-2, with D unresolved. Trimming pared 3 bases from V and 4 bases from J, leaving 9 bases between. CDR1 and CDR2 from the germline V gene are SGHNT and YENEEA. This CDR3 region has 13 residues. Here the CDR3 DNA reads TGTGCCAGCAGCTTTTCGAACACCTATGGCTACACCTTC. This encodes CASSFSNTYGYTF.

The chain is built from TRBV2 and TRBJ1-2, with 11 bases that match TRBD1. J lost 4 bases, V lost 5 bases, and 9 bases had no gene match. This CDR3 is 16 amino acids long. From germline, CDR1 is SNHLY and CDR2 FYNNEI. DNA for the CDR3: TGTGCCAGCAGTCTACGGACAGGGGGCTCTCTCTATGGCTACACCTTC. Translating gives CASSLRTGGSLYGYTF.

This chain connects TRBV30 to TRBJ1-5, with 8 bases identical to TRBD1. The V and J ends lost 5 bases and 7 bases, in that order; junction bases with no gene match: 4. In germline, CDR1 is GTSNPN, CDR2 SVGIG (reference sequence). This CDR3 contains 12 residues. The DNA of the CDR3 is TGTGCCTGGGGACAGGGATGGCAGCCCCAGCATTTT. The encoded protein is CAWGQGWQPQHF.

The gene calls are TRBV5-1 and TRBJ1-4, with D hard to call. This CDR3 region has 17 residues. V was clipped by 1 base and J by 7 bases, with 20 bases between them. Germline V gene lookup returns CDR1 SGHRS and CDR2 YFSETQ. DNA of the CDR3: TGCGCCAGCAGCTTGACCGGAGGGCAGTACTCCACTGAAAAACTGTTTTTT. It yields the protein CASSLTGGQYSTEKLFF.

This rearrangement joins TRBV6-1 to TRBJ1-6; D possibly corresponds to TRBD1 (6 bases). CDR3 length: 16 residues. Trimming shortened V by 4 bases and J by 2 bases, and 12 bases separated the two germline ends. Germline loops: CDR1 MNHNS, CDR2 SASEGT. This chain's CDR3 is CASSAQGVAYNSPLHF. CDR3 nucleotides: TGTGCCAGCAGTGCACAGGGAGTCGCCTATAATTCACCCCTCCACTTT.

The rearrangement joins TRBV7-6 to TRBJ1-6; no firm D call. V was pared by 5 bases and J by 3 bases, with 20 bases between. The CDR3 length is 18 residues. Germline CDR1 is SGHVS and CDR2 is FNYEAQ. The CDR3 DNA sequence: TGTGCCAGCAGCGCCCTTCTATCCGGACTGCACTATAATTCACCCCTCCACTTT. It yields the protein CASSALLSGLHYNSPLHF.